The 25 T cell receptor beta chains below all came from one sample that was sequenced in a study of T cells in Graves' hyperthyroidism and ophthalmopathy (dated by TCRdb to between 2019 and 2020). Receptor amplification or capture employed multiplex PCR. The instrument given in TCRdb is Illumina HiSeq 2000. The TCR beta CDR3 regions were amplified from RNA transcripts. A first-round RT-PCR of the TCR CDR3 used the HTBI primer set with the Qiagen OneStep RT-PCR kit. TCRdb passed the public sequencing reads through fastp at Q25 and MiXCR, retaining productive beta sequences. Entries that share a CDR3 protein sequence are merged under the most common genes and DNA. The sample includes 450,000 to 600,000 distinct CDR3 sequences, with just under 20% observed a single time. Clones ranked in the top ten supply approximately 48% of the sample. Sequenced sample: blood. The receptors here all came from a man between 40 and 49 years old with Graves' ophthalmopathy.

The rearrangement uses TRBV6-5 and TRBJ1-1; D perhaps matches TRBD1 (6 bases). Germline loops: CDR1 MNHEY, CDR2 SVGAGI. The germline V and J ends were trimmed by 0 bases and 8 bases, with 13 bases remaining between them. The CDR3 extends over 14 amino acids. In DNA form, the CDR3 reads TGTGCCAGCAGTTACTCGAGAGGGGGGGCGGAAGCTTTCTTT. This encodes CASSYSRGGAEAFF.

This clonotype was detected only a few times. The CDR3 DNA reads as TGTGCCAGCAGGGCGGAGGGACAGGGTAATTCACCCCTCCACTTT. Its translation is CASRAEGQGNSPLHF. The V and J genes are TRBV2 and TRBJ1-6; 9 nucleotides agree with TRBD1. J lost 6 bases, V lost 6 bases, and 6 bases had no gene match. The CDR3 runs 15 residues. Germline values: CDR1 SNHLY, CDR2 FYNNEI.

This clonotype was seen a few times. One end of the junction does not line up with germline, which may come from a read error. The chain links TRBV20-1 to TRBJ2-5; 12 nucleotides agree with TRBD2. The germline CDR1 and CDR2 sequences are DFQATT and SNEGSKA (reference sequence). This CDR3 is built from 22 residues. In DNA form, the CDR3 reads TGCGGTGCTAGAGATCGGTTGTCAGGGTGGACTAGCGGGAAATTTGGTTTTGAGACCCAGTACTTC. Translated, it gives CGARDRLSGWTSGKFGFETQYF.

Ten or more counts support this clonotype. The genes are TRBV3-1 and TRBJ2-3, with 11 bases that match TRBD1. Looked up from germline, CDR1 is LGHDT and CDR2 is YNNKEL (reference sequence). CDR3 size: 16 residues. The trim removed 2 bases at V and 3 bases at J, leaving 4 bases unmatched. The CDR3 protein is CASSQWTGGKTDTQYF. In DNA, the CDR3 is TGTGCCAGCAGCCAATGGACAGGGGGCAAGACAGATACGCAGTATTTT.

The chain carries TRBV11-2 and TRBJ2-3; D remains ambiguous. Trimming pared 7 bases from V and 12 bases from J, leaving 17 bases between. Germline V gene lookup returns CDR1 SGHAT and CDR2 FQNNGV. CDR3 length: 12 amino acids. CDR3 DNA: TGTGCCAGCAACCATAGGAATTCATTTCAGTATTTT. This translates into CASNHRNSFQYF.

The gene calls are TRBV3-1 and TRBJ2-4; 7 bases map to TRBD2. V lost 0 bases and J lost 7; bases outside the gene matches: 3. CDR1 and CDR2 from the germline V gene are LGHDT and YNNKEL (reference sequence). This CDR3 spans 14 amino acids. The CDR3 DNA follows: TGTGCCAGCAGCCAAGAGGGGCGGGGGAACATTCAGTACTTC. Translated: CASSQEGRGNIQYF.

The table lists this clonotype with many counts. The chain couples TRBV30 to TRBJ1-1; maybe TRBD1 (6 bases). The CDR3 contains 13 residues. Germline CDR1 GTSNPN, CDR2 SVGIG (reference sequence). V gave up 5 bases and J gave up 2 bases, with 12 bases separating them. The CDR3 DNA sequence: TGTGCCTGGTGCCGGGGGCAAAACACTGAAGCTTTCTTT. Translation gives CAWCRGQNTEAFF.

This clonotype was found a few times. V is TRBV5-1 and J is TRBJ1-4; no clear D gene. This CDR3 is built from 16 residues. CDR1 is SGHRS and CDR2 is YFSETQ in the germline V gene. V was trimmed by 4 bases and J by 0 bases, leaving 13 bases between them. The CDR3: CASSQDGRATNEKLFF. For the CDR3, the DNA is TGCGCCAGCAGCCAGGACGGTCGGGCAACTAATGAAAAACTGTTTTTT.

A note on this clonotype: This may come from a read error, since a much larger clone is one base off. This chain connects TRBV5-6 to TRBJ2-7; TRBD2 agrees at 10 bases. The CDR3 consists of 14 residues. The trim removed 4 bases at V and 3 bases at J, leaving 4 bases unmatched. The germline CDR1 and CDR2 sequences are SGHDT and YYEEEE. CDR3 in amino acids: CASSGTSEDYEQYF. In nucleotides, the CDR3 is TGTGCCAGCAGCGGGACTAGCGAGGACTACGAGCAGTACTTC.

The chain employs TRBV5-5 and TRBJ2-7; 7 bases align to TRBD1. From germline, CDR1 is SGHKS and CDR2 YYEKEE (reference sequence). The CDR3 has 15 amino acids. J was trimmed by 5 bases and V by 3 bases; bases with no gene match: 11. This CDR3 is CASSSFPRQGDEQYF. DNA for the CDR3: TGTGCCAGCAGCTCGTTCCCTCGACAGGGAGACGAGCAGTACTTC.

In this sample, this clonotype turned up a few times. The J gene is TRBJ1-6, the V gene TRBV5-5, with TRBD1 matching over 9 bases. With V trimmed by 4 bases and J by 7 bases, 6 bases remained unmatched. Germline CDR1 SGHKS, CDR2 YYEKEE (reference sequence). The CDR3 extends over 15 amino acids. In DNA form, the CDR3 reads TGTGCCAGCAGCAAAGGGACAGGGAGAAATTCACCCCTCCACTTT. It yields the protein CASSKGTGRNSPLHF. Based on the CDR3 plus reference TRBV5-5 and TRBJ1-6, the full variable domain is DAGVTQSPTHLIKTRGQQVTLRCSPISGHKSVSWYQQVLGQGPQFIFQYYEKEERGRGNFPDRFSARQFPNYSSELNVNALLLGDSALYLCASSKGTGRNSPLHFGNGTRLTVT.

The chain recombines TRBV11-2 with TRBJ2-1; 11 nucleotides line up with TRBD2. J was trimmed by 10 bases and V by 8 bases; bases with no gene match: 25. Germline CDR1 is SGHAT and CDR2 is FQNNGV. CDR3 length: 19 residues. CDR3 sequence (DNA): TGTGCCAGCGGATACCCCCCTACCGGGACTAGCGGTAGGAGAGGAGAGCAGTTCTTC. It encodes CASGYPPTGTSGRRGEQFF.

This clonotype turned up a few times. The V gene is TRBV6-2 or TRBV6-3, the J gene TRBJ1-2; 7 nucleotides line up with TRBD1. J lost 8 bases, V lost 2 bases, and 8 bases had no gene match. CDR3 length: 14 residues. CDR1 MNHEY and CDR2 SVGEGT come from the germline V gene. The DNA of the CDR3 is TGTGCCAGCAGTTACCCACGACAGGGAGGAGGCTACACCTTC. Translation gives CASSYPRQGGGYTF.

This clonotype occurred a few times. The chain employs TRBV9 and TRBJ1-1; D gene unclear. CDR1 is SGDLS, CDR2 YYNGEE, per germline. CDR3 size: 14 residues. Trimming removed 0 bases at V and 1 base at J, with 7 bases between. This CDR3 reads CASSVASGNTEAFF. CDR3 nucleotide sequence: TGTGCCAGCAGCGTAGCGTCCGGGAACACTGAAGCTTTCTTT.

This clonotype was seen more than once but under ten times. The chain recombines TRBV6-1 with TRBJ2-2; weak D call: TRBD1 (5 bases). V gave up 1 base and J gave up 7 bases, with 19 bases separating them. Looked up from germline, CDR1 is MNHNS and CDR2 is SASEGT. The CDR3 extends over 17 amino acids. The CDR3 spells CASSEEGSPHRGGELFF. CDR3 DNA: TGTGCCAGCAGTGAAGAAGGCAGCCCGCATAGGGGCGGGGAGCTGTTTTTT.

In its sample, this clonotype was seen a few times. The rearrangement links TRBV28 to TRBJ1-6; D uncertain. The CDR3 sequence is 13 residues long. Germline V gene data show CDR1 as MDHEN and CDR2 as SYDVKM. The V end lost 2 bases, the J end lost 9 bases, and 8 bases lay between the germline ends. This CDR3 is CASSLGRPSPLHF. The CDR3 DNA follows: TGTGCCAGCAGTTTAGGGCGACCTTCACCCCTCCACTTT.

This clonotype was seen repeatedly, ten times or more. The gene calls are TRBV6-2 or TRBV6-3 and TRBJ2-3, with D possibly matching TRBD2 (6 bases). V dropped 4 bases and J dropped 0 bases, with 14 bases sitting between them. Per the germline V gene, CDR1 is MNHEY and CDR2 is SVGEGT. The CDR3 has 16 residues. The CDR3 coding sequence is TGTGCCAGCAGTTGGGTAGCGGCCGGGAGCACAGATACGCAGTATTTT. Its protein is CASSWVAAGSTDTQYF.

The J gene is TRBJ2-2, the V gene TRBV7-2, with 7 bases that match TRBD2. Germline-derived CDR1 and CDR2 are SGHTA and FQGNSA. The CDR3 has 16 residues. The ends lost 2 bases at V and 6 bases at J; junction bases unmatched: 9. The DNA of the CDR3 is TGTGCCAGCAGCTTATTGGTTACCCGGGGGGCCGGGGAGCTGTTTTTT. Translated: CASSLLVTRGAGELFF.

This clonotype was picked up a small number of times. The chain combines TRBV7-3 with TRBJ2-2; D call uncertain. V was clipped by 8 bases and J by 3 bases, with 7 bases between them. The CDR3 consists of 12 residues. The germline CDR1 and CDR2 sequences are SGHTA and FQGTGA. Written as DNA, the CDR3 is TGTGCCAGCCTCCCTGACACCGGGGAGCTGTTTTTT. Its translation is CASLPDTGELFF.

The V and J genes are TRBV20-1 and TRBJ2-4; 12 nucleotides match TRBD1. Germline assignment: CDR1 DFQATT and CDR2 SNEGSKA (reference sequence). Trimming cost V 0 bases and J 6 bases; bases outside gene matches: 6. The CDR3 runs 16 residues. Written as DNA, the CDR3 is TGCAGTGCTAGAGACCCGGGACAGGGGGCGAGAAACATTCAGTACTTC. Translating it yields CSARDPGQGARNIQYF.

The rearrangement uses TRBV28 and TRBJ2-1; D uncertain. CDR1 and CDR2 (germline): MDHEN, SYDVKM. There are 11 residues in the CDR3. V lost 3 bases, J lost 9 bases, and 6 bases lay in between. This CDR3 reads CASSFDSEQFF. CDR3 DNA sequence: TGTGCCAGCAGTTTTGATAGTGAGCAGTTCTTC.

The chain uses TRBV15 and TRBJ2-3; 9 bases match TRBD1. The CDR3 is made up of 15 amino acids. In germline, CDR1 is LNHNV, CDR2 YYDKDF (reference sequence). The J segment lost 5 bases and the V segment lost 0 bases, leaving 3 bases of the junction unmatched. The CDR3 region is CATSRERTGVDTQYF. The CDR3 coding sequence is TGTGCCACCAGCAGAGAAAGGACAGGGGTAGATACGCAGTATTTT.

This clonotype was seen many times. The CDR3 spells CSASGSEGVSSYEQYF. The DNA for the CDR3 is TGCAGTGCTAGTGGGTCCGAGGGTGTAAGCTCCTACGAGCAGTACTTC. J is TRBJ2-7 and V is TRBV20-1; D might be TRBD2 (5 bases). The germline V gene encodes CDR1 DFQATT and CDR2 SNEGSKA (reference sequence). Between the trimmed V and J ends, which lost 3 bases and 0 bases, there was a span of 18 bases. This CDR3 contains 16 residues.

This chain links TRBV20-1 with TRBJ2-7; D unclear. Looked up from germline, CDR1 is DFQATT and CDR2 is SNEGSKA (reference sequence). V was cut by 4 bases and J by 4 bases, with 8 bases left in between. The CDR3 covers 11 residues. The CDR3 sequence is CSAKREYEQYF. DNA of the CDR3: TGCAGTGCTAAAAGGGAATACGAGCAGTACTTC.

There are a few counts of this clonotype. This chain uses TRBV6-5 with TRBJ1-2; D gene ambiguous. The CDR3 is made up of 16 amino acids. Between the trimmed V and J ends, which lost 2 bases and 8 bases, there was a span of 21 bases. Germline V CDR1 and CDR2: MNHEY, SVGAGI. The CDR3 loop is CASSYLFLAGNAGYTF. CDR3 nucleotide sequence: TGTGCCAGCAGTTACCTATTTTTGGCAGGCAACGCCGGCTACACCTTC.